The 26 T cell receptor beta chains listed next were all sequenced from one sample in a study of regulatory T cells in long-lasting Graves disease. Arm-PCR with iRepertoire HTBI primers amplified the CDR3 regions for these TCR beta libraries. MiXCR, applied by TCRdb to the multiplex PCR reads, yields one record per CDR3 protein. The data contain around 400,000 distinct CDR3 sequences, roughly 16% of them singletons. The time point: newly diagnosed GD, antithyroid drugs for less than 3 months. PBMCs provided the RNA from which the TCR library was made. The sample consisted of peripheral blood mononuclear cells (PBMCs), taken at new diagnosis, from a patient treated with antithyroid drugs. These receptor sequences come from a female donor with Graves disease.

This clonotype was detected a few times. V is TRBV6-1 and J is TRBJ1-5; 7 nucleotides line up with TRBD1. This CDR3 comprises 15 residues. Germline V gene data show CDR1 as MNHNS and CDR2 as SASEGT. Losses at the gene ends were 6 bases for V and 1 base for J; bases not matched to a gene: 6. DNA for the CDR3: TGTGCCAGCAGGCCCGACAGGGCAAGCAATCAGCCCCAGCATTTT. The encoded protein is CASRPDRASNQPQHF.

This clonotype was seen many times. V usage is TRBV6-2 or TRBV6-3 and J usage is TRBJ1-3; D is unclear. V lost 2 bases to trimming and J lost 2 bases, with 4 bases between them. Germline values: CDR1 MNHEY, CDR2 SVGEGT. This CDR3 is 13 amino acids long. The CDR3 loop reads CASSYKAGNTIYF. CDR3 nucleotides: TGTGCCAGCAGTTACAAGGCTGGAAACACCATATATTTT.

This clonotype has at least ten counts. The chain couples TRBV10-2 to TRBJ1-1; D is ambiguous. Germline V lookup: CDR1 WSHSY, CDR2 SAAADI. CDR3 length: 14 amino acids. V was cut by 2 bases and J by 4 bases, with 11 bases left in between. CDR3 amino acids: CASSEVLLGTEAFF. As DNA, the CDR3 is TGCGCCAGCAGTGAGGTACTGCTGGGCACTGAAGCTTTCTTT.

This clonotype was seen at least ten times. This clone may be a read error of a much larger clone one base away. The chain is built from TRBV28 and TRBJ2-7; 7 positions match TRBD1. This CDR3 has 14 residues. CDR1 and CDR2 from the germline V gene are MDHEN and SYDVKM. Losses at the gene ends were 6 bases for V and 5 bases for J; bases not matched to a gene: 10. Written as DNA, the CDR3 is TGTGCCAGCAGCTGCGGACAGGCTCCAGACGAGCAGTACTTC. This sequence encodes CASSCGQAPDEQYF.

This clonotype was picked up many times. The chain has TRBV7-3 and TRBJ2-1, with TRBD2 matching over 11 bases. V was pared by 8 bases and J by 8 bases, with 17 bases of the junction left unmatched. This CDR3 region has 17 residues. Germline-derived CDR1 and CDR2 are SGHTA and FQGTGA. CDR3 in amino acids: CASLPAMTSGMGDEQFF. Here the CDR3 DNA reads TGTGCCAGCCTCCCCGCCATGACTAGCGGGATGGGTGATGAGCAGTTCTTC.

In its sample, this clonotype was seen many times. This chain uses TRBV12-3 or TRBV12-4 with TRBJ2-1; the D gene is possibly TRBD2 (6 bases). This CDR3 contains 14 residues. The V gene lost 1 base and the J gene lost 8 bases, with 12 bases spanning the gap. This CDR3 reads CASSLDTSFDEQFF. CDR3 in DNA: TGTGCCAGCAGTTTAGATACTAGCTTCGATGAGCAGTTCTTC.

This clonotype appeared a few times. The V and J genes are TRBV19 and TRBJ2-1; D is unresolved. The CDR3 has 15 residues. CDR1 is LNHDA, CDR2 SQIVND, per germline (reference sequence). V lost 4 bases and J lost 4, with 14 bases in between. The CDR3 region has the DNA TGTGCCAGTAGTACCCAAGGCGGCCCTTACAATGAGCAGTTCTTC. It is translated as CASSTQGGPYNEQFF. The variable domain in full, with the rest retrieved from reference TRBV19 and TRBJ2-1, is DGGITQSPKYLFRKEGQNVTLSCEQNLNHDAMYWYRQDPGQGLRLIYYSQIVNDFQKGDIAEGYSVSREKKESFPLTVTSAQKNPTAFYLCASSTQGGPYNEQFFGPGTRLTVL.

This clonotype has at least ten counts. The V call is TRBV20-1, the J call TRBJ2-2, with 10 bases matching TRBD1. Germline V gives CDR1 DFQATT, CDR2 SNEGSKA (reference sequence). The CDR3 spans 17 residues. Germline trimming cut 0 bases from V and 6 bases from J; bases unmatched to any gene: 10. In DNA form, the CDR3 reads TGCAGTGCTAGAGACCCCCGCGACAGGGGGCAAGCCGGGGAGCTGTTTTTT. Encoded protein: CSARDPRDRGQAGELFF.

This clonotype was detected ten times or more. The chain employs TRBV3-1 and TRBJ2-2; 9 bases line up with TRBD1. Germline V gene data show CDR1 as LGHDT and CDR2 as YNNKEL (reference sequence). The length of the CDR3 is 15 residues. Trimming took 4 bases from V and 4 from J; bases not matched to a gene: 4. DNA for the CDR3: TGTGCCAGCAGCCCGGACAGGGGTGTCACCGGGGAGCTGTTTTTT. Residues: CASSPDRGVTGELFF.

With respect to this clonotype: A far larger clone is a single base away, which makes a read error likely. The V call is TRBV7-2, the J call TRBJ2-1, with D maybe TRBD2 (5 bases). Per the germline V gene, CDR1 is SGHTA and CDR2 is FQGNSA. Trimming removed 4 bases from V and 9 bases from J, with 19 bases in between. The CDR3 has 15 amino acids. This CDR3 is CASSSREGAVSEQFF. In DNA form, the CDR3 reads TGTGCCAGCAGCTCCCGTGAGGGAGCTGTGAGTGAGCAGTTCTTC.

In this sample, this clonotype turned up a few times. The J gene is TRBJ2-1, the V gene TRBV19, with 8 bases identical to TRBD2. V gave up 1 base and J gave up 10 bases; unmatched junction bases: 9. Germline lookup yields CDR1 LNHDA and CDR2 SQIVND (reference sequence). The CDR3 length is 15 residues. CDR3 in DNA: TGTGCCAGTAGTATAGGTGCGGGGGGCTACGTGGAGCAGTTCTTC. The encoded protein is CASSIGAGGYVEQFF.

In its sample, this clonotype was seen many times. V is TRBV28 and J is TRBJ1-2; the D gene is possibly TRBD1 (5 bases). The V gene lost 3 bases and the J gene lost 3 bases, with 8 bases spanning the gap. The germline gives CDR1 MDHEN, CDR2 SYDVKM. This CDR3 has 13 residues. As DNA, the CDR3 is TGTGCCAGCAGTTTCAGGGTACACTATGGCTACACCTTC. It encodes CASSFRVHYGYTF.

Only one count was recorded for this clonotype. The CDR3 nucleotides read TGTGCCAGTAGTATCGACGCGGGCAATCAGCCCCAGCATTTT. This gives the protein CASSIDAGNQPQHF. J is TRBJ1-5 and V is TRBV19; D unclear. V shed 3 bases and J shed 2 bases, with 8 bases lying between them. This CDR3 contains 14 residues. Germline V gene sequence: CDR1 LNHDA, CDR2 SQIVND (reference sequence).

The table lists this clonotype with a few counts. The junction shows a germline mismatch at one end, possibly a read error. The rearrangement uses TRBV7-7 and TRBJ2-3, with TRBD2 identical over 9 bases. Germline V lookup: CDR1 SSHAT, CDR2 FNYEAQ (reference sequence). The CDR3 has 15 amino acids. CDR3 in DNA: TGTGCTAGCAGCGCCGGGACTAGCTACACAGATACGCAGTATTTT. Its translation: CASSAGTSYTDTQYF.

The CDR3 is CSVDPGGRGYTF. The CDR3 bases are TGCAGCGTTGATCCTGGGGGCCGGGGCTACACCTTC. The chain recombines TRBV29-1 with TRBJ1-2, with TRBD1 as a possible D gene (6 bases). Germline-derived CDR1 and CDR2 are SQVTM and ANQGSEA. The CDR3 sequence is 12 residues long. V was shortened by 3 bases and J by 8 bases, with 13 bases between the two germline ends.

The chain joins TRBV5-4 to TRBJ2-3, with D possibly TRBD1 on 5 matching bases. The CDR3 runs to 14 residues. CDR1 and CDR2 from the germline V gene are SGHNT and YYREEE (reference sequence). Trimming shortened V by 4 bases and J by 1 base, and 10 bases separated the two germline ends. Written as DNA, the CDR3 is TGTGCCAGCAGCGTTTCCAGGGGCACAGATACGCAGTATTTT. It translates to CASSVSRGTDTQYF.

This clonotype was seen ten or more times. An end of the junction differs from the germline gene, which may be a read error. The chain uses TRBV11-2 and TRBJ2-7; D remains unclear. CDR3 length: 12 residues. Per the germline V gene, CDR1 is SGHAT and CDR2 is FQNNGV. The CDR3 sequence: CASSLVSHEQYF. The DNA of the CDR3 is TGTGCCAGCAGCTTAGTCTCCCACGAGCAGTACTTC. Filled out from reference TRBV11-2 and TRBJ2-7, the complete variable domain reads EAGVAQSPRYKIIEKRQSVAFWCNPISGHATLYWYQQILGQGPKLLIQFQNNGVVDDSQLPKDRFSAERLKGVDSTLKIQPAKLEDSAVYLCASSLVSHEQYFGPGTRLTVT.

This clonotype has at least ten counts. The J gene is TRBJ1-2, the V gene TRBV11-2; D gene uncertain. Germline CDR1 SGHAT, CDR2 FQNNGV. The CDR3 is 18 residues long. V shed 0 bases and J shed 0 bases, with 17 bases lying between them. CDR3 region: CASSLDPETPTSNYGYTF. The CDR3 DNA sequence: TGTGCCAGCAGCTTAGATCCCGAGACGCCAACCTCTAACTATGGCTACACCTTC.

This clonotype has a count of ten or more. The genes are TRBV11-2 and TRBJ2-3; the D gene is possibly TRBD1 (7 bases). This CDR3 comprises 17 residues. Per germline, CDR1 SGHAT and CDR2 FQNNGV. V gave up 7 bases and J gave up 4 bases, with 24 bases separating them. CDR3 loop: CASNRGRGVAGADTQYF. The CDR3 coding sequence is TGTGCCAGCAACAGGGGAAGGGGGGTAGCAGGTGCAGATACGCAGTATTTT.

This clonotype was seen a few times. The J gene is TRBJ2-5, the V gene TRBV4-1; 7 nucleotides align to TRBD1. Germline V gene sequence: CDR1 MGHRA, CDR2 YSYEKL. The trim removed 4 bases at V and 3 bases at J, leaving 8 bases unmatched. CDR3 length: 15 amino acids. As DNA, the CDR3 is TGCGCCAGCAGCCCTTACATGCAGGGGGAAGAGACCCAGTACTTC. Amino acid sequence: CASSPYMQGEETQYF.

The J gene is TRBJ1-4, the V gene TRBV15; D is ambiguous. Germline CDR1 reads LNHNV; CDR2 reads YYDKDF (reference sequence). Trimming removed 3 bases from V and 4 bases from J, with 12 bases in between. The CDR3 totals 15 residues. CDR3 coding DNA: TGTGCCACCAGCAGTTCCGGGCAGCATAATGAAAAACTGTTTTTT. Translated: CATSSSGQHNEKLFF. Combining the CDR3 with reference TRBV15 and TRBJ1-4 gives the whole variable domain DAMVIQNPRYQVTQFGKPVTLSCSQTLNHNVMYWYQQKSSQAPKLLFHYYDKDFNNEADTPDNFQSRRPNTSFCFLDIRSPGLGDTAMYLCATSSSGQHNEKLFFGSGTQLSVL.

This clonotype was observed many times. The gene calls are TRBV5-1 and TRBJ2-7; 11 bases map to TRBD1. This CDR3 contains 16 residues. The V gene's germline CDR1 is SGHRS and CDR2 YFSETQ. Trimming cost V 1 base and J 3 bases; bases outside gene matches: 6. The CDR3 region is CASSLHPGQGDYEQYF. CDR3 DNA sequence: TGCGCCAGCAGCTTGCACCCGGGACAGGGGGACTACGAGCAGTACTTC.

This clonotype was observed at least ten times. CDR3 sequence: CASSLGTSGLSYEQYF. In DNA form, the CDR3 reads TGCGCCAGCAGCCTGGGGACTAGCGGACTCTCCTACGAGCAGTACTTC. This rearrangement joins TRBV5-1 to TRBJ2-7; 11 bases match TRBD2. The junction had 6 bases not matched to a gene; V was cut back by 4 bases and J by 0 bases. The CDR3 totals 16 residues. Germline V gene sequence: CDR1 SGHRS, CDR2 YFSETQ. The full variable domain, completed using reference TRBV5-1 and TRBJ2-7, is KAGVTQTPRYLIKTRGQQVTLSCSPISGHRSVSWYQQTPGQGLQFLFEYFSETQRNKGNFPGRFSGRQFSNSRSEMNVSTLELGDSALYLCASSLGTSGLSYEQYFGPGTRLTVT.

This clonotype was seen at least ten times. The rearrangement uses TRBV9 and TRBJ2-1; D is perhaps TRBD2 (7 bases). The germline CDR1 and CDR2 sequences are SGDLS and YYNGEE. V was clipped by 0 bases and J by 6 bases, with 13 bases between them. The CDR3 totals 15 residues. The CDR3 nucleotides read TGTGCCAGCAGCGTAGAACGGGGGGCCATCAATGAGCAGTTCTTC. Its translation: CASSVERGAINEQFF.

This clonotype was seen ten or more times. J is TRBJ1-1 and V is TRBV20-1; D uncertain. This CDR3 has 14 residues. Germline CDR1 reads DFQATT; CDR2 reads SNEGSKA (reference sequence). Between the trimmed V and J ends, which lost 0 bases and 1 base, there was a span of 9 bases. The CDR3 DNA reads TGCAGTGCTAGAGACCCACATACGAACACTGAAGCTTTCTTT. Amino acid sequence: CSARDPHTNTEAFF.

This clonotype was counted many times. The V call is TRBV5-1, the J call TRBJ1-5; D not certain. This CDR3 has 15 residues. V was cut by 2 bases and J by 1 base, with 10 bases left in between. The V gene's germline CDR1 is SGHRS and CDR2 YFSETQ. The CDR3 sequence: CASSFRGGSNQPQHF. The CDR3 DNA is TGCGCCAGCAGCTTTCGGGGAGGAAGCAATCAGCCCCAGCATTTT.